A single sample gave rise to the 28 T cell receptor beta chains below, sequenced in a study of OX40 agonist ivuxolimab in advanced cancers. Repertoires were generated with immunoSEQ multiplex PCR, while TCRdb's copy carries only in-frame clones and drops some. This sample has some 95,000 clones, with 80% to 90% found just once. Sample: CD4+ or CD8+ T cells sorted from blood, taken in a trial of the OX40 agonist ivuxolimab. Receptors originate from an adult with an advanced solid tumor such as melanoma, head and neck, liver or kidney cancer.

The V and J genes are TRBV10-3 and TRBJ1-1; TRBD1 might be the D (5 bases). Trimming took off 2 bases at V and 0 bases at J, with 10 bases between the two ends. The CDR3 sequence is 15 residues long. Germline V gene data show CDR1 as ENHRY and CDR2 as SYGVKD. CDR3 in amino acids: CAISETQGLNTEAFF. The CDR3 DNA reads TGTGCCATCAGTGAGACGCAGGGATTGAACACTGAAGCTTTCTTT.

The gene calls are TRBV7-3 and TRBJ2-1; D gene unclear. The CDR3 contains 13 residues. V was pared by 8 bases and J by 9 bases, with 17 bases between. The germline CDR1 and CDR2 sequences are SGHTA and FQGTGA. CDR3 loop: CASSGTPEGEQFF. In DNA, the CDR3 is TGTGCCAGCTCCGGCACCCCAGAAGGTGAGCAGTTCTTC.

This clone was seen a handful of times. The chain employs TRBV4-3 and TRBJ1-2; no clear D. The length of the CDR3 is 13 residues. Germline-derived CDR1 and CDR2 are LGHNA and YSLEER. V lost 3 bases and J lost 7, with 12 bases in between. Written as DNA, the CDR3 is TGCGCCAGCAGCCATGGACGGGCGGGTGGCTACACCTTC. Amino acids: CASSHGRAGGYTF.

V and J are TRBV28 and TRBJ1-5, with a tentative D call TRBD1 (5 bases). CDR1 and CDR2 (germline): MDHEN, SYDVKM. Trimming shortened V by 5 bases and J by 2 bases, and 10 bases separated the two germline ends. This CDR3 has 14 amino acids. CDR3 region: CASSQQVGNQPQHF. The CDR3 DNA reads TGTGCCAGCAGTCAACAGGTGGGCAATCAGCCCCAGCATTTT. The complete variable domain, with remaining parts taken from reference TRBV28 and TRBJ1-5, reads DVKVTQSSRYLVKRTGEKVFLECVQDMDHENMFWYRQDPGLGLRLIYFSYDVKMKEKGDIPEGYSVSREKKERFSLILESASTNQTSMYLCASSQQVGNQPQHFGDGTRLSIL.

This clone appeared a single time. The chain employs TRBV27 and TRBJ2-1, with D perhaps matching TRBD1 (6 bases). The length of the CDR3 is 16 residues. CDR1 and CDR2 (germline): MNHEY, SMNVEV (reference sequence). V was shortened by 8 bases and J by 1 base, with 18 bases between the two germline ends. In nucleotides, the CDR3 is TGTGCCAGCGGGGGCGGTCCCGGTGAGTCCTACAATGAGCAGTTCTTC. Amino acids: CASGGGPGESYNEQFF.

The chain couples TRBV27 to TRBJ1-1; 9 bases are shared with TRBD1. Germline assignment: CDR1 MNHEY and CDR2 SMNVEV (reference sequence). The V segment lost 2 bases and the J segment 6 bases; nucleotides outside the gene matches: 7. The CDR3 is made up of 15 amino acids. The CDR3 DNA follows: TGTGCCAGCAGTTTACCGGGACAGGGATGGTCTGAAGCTTTCTTT. It translates to CASSLPGQGWSEAFF.

This clone was observed once. The chain employs TRBV19 and TRBJ2-7; D is possibly TRBD1 (6 bases). The CDR3 spans 15 residues. The germline gives CDR1 LNHDA, CDR2 SQIVND (reference sequence). Trimming took off 5 bases at V and 6 bases at J, with 20 bases between the two ends. For the CDR3, the DNA is TGTGCCAGTAGTCCCGGGACAATGGGCGTGGGCGAGCAGTACTTC. It translates to CASSPGTMGVGEQYF.

The genes are TRBV5-1 and TRBJ1-1; TRBD1 might be the D (6 bases). The CDR3 runs to 15 residues. Germline V gives CDR1 SGHRS, CDR2 YFSETQ. Deletions cut 5 bases from V and 6 bases from J, with 20 bases between. The CDR3 spells CASSQLTGRQPEAFF. CDR3 bases: TGCGCCAGCAGTCAACTCACAGGGCGTCAGCCTGAAGCTTTCTTT.

This chain's CDR3 is CASRGTSGTYEQYF. DNA of the CDR3: TGTGCCAGCAGGGGGACTAGCGGAACCTACGAGCAGTACTTC. The V gene is TRBV6-1, the J gene TRBJ2-7; 11 bases are shared with TRBD2. With V trimmed by 6 bases and J by 2 bases, 3 bases remained unmatched. This CDR3 has 14 residues. Germline assignment: CDR1 MNHNS and CDR2 SASEGT.

The rearrangement links TRBV18 to TRBJ1-2; 7 bases agree with TRBD1. Germline CDR1 KGHSH, CDR2 LQKENI. The V segment lost 6 bases and the J segment 3 bases; nucleotides outside the gene matches: 10. The CDR3 has 15 residues. CDR3 bases: TGTGCCAGCTCGCCCGACAGGGTTAGGGACTATGGCTACACCTTC. Its protein product is CASSPDRVRDYGYTF.

The CDR3 is CASSLADGPPGANVLTF. The CDR3 DNA follows: TGTGCCAGCAGCTTAGCGGACGGCCCCCCTGGGGCCAACGTCCTGACTTTC. This chain links TRBV13 with TRBJ2-6, with no clear D. CDR3 size: 17 residues. The ends were cut back, 1 base at V and 2 bases at J, with 12 bases in the middle. Germline V gene lookup returns CDR1 PRHDT and CDR2 FYEKMQ (reference sequence). Full variable domain (remainder filled in from reference TRBV13 and TRBJ2-6): AAGVIQSPRHLIKEKRETATLKCYPIPRHDTVYWYQQGPGQDPQFLISFYEKMQSDKGSIPDRFSAQQFSDYHSELNMSSLELGDSALYFCASSLADGPPGANVLTFGAGSRLTVL.

The chain is built from TRBV28 and TRBJ1-1; D not resolved. Germline V gene sequence: CDR1 MDHEN, CDR2 SYDVKM. The ends were cut back, 3 bases at V and 3 bases at J, with 14 bases in the middle. The CDR3 has 15 residues. CDR3 loop: CASSLEEVRYTEAFF. The CDR3 bases are TGTGCCAGCAGTTTGGAGGAAGTAAGATACACTGAAGCTTTCTTT.

CDR3 in amino acids: CASSPTGQSGGELFF. The DNA of the CDR3 is TGTGCCAGCTCACCCACGGGACAGTCGGGCGGGGAGCTGTTTTTT. The rearrangement links TRBV18 to TRBJ2-2; 7 positions match TRBD1. Germline values: CDR1 KGHSH, CDR2 LQKENI. V lost 3 bases, J lost 7 bases, and 8 bases stayed unmatched. The CDR3 runs to 15 residues.

This chain links TRBV7-3 with TRBJ2-5; no clear D. The CDR3 spans 14 residues. Germline CDR1 and CDR2: SGHTA and FQGTGA. The V gene lost 3 bases and the J gene lost 7 bases, with 15 bases spanning the gap. The CDR3 region is CASSLGGSLGTQYF. CDR3 DNA: TGTGCCAGCAGCTTGGGTGGCAGCCTGGGGACCCAGTACTTC.

This chain joins TRBV27 and TRBJ2-4; D perhaps matches TRBD2 (6 bases). The germline V and J ends were trimmed by 8 bases and 6 bases, with 17 bases remaining between them. The CDR3 contains 14 residues. The germline V gene encodes CDR1 MNHEY and CDR2 SMNVEV (reference sequence). CDR3 protein: CASLSGPPGNIQYF. CDR3 nucleotide sequence: TGTGCCAGCCTAAGCGGGCCACCTGGAAACATTCAGTACTTC.

The gene calls are TRBV14 and TRBJ1-1; D unresolved. V was clipped by 2 bases and J by 4 bases, with 8 bases between them. The CDR3 runs to 13 residues. The germline gives CDR1 SGHDN, CDR2 FVKESK. The CDR3 DNA follows: TGTGCCAGCAGCCAACACGAGTCCACTGAAGCTTTCTTT. Its translation is CASSQHESTEAFF.

The chain employs TRBV5-6 and TRBJ1-1, with no clear D. The CDR3 has 14 residues. The germline CDR1 and CDR2 sequences are SGHDT and YYEEEE. Trimming shortened V by 3 bases and J by 5 bases, and 14 bases separated the two germline ends. Written as DNA, the CDR3 is TGTGCCAGCAGCTGGGGAAGGGTCGGAACTGAAGCTTTCTTT. Protein: CASSWGRVGTEAFF.

The chain links TRBV9 to TRBJ2-2; 7 nucleotides line up with TRBD2. The V segment lost 5 bases and the J segment 5 bases; nucleotides outside the gene matches: 6. The germline CDR1 and CDR2 sequences are SGDLS and YYNGEE. The CDR3 covers 14 residues. The CDR3 DNA is TGTGCCAGCAGGCTAGCGGACGGAACCGGGGAGCTGTTTTTT. Translation gives CASRLADGTGELFF.

The V and J genes are TRBV28 and TRBJ2-6; a possible D gene is TRBD1 (6 bases). CDR1 and CDR2 from the germline V gene are MDHEN and SYDVKM. CDR3 length: 14 residues. Between the trimmed V and J ends, which lost 10 bases and 4 bases, there was a span of 14 bases. In nucleotides, the CDR3 is TGTGCCATCCTTGGACAGAGAGGGGCCAACGTCCTGACTTTC. This translates into CAILGQRGANVLTF.

This chain uses TRBV19 with TRBJ1-1, with D hard to call. The CDR3 totals 14 residues. In germline, CDR1 is LNHDA, CDR2 SQIVND (reference sequence). Trimming stripped 10 bases from V and 1 base from J, with 16 bases between. Here the CDR3 reads CATQTLVGNTEAFF. CDR3 bases: TGTGCCACGCAAACCCTCGTGGGGAACACTGAAGCTTTCTTT. Full variable domain (remainder filled in from reference TRBV19 and TRBJ1-1): DGGITQSPKYLFRKEGQNVTLSCEQNLNHDAMYWYRQDPGQGLRLIYYSQIVNDFQKGDIAEGYSVSREKKESFPLTVTSAQKNPTAFYLCATQTLVGNTEAFFGQGTRLTVV.

This sequence joins TRBV7-9 and TRBJ2-5; 10 bases are shared with TRBD2. CDR1 SEHNR and CDR2 FQNEAQ come from the germline V gene (reference sequence). With 6 bases clipped from V and 5 bases from J, the junction kept 9 bases outside the gene matches. The CDR3 spans 15 residues. The CDR3 coding sequence is TGTGCCAGCAGGGAGACTAGCGGGCTCTGGGAGACCCAGTACTTC. Its protein product is CASRETSGLWETQYF.

This chain joins TRBV7-3 and TRBJ1-1, with D hard to call. V dropped 1 base and J dropped 7 bases, with 10 bases sitting between them. This CDR3 is 13 amino acids long. Looked up from germline, CDR1 is SGHTA and CDR2 is FQGTGA. The CDR3 loop is CASSLRMSIEAFF. Here the CDR3 DNA reads TGTGCCAGCAGCTTAAGGATGAGCATTGAAGCTTTCTTT.

This rearrangement joins TRBV10-3 to TRBJ1-1, with D possibly TRBD1 on 6 matching bases. The CDR3 is made up of 12 amino acids. With 10 bases removed from V and 5 bases from J, the gap between germline ends came to 14 bases. Per germline, CDR1 ENHRY and CDR2 SYGVKD. The CDR3 nucleotides are TGTGCCACCGTGGGGGGCATTACTGAAGCTTTCTTT. It yields the protein CATVGGITEAFF.

A few counts support this clone. The V gene is TRBV27, the J gene TRBJ2-5, with D possibly TRBD1 on 5 matching bases. Germline V lookup: CDR1 MNHEY, CDR2 SMNVEV (reference sequence). Trimming removed 7 bases at V and 5 bases at J, with 17 bases between. This CDR3 has 14 amino acids. CDR3 region: CASKPGFVQETQYF. The DNA for the CDR3 is TGTGCCAGCAAGCCAGGGTTCGTTCAGGAGACCCAGTACTTC.

The rearrangement uses TRBV6-5 and TRBJ2-3; weak D call: TRBD1 (5 bases). The CDR3 loop spans 14 amino acids. Trimming shortened V by 2 bases and J by 4 bases, and 10 bases separated the two germline ends. Germline V gene lookup returns CDR1 MNHEY and CDR2 SVGAGI. CDR3 residues: CASSYTEGADTQYF. The CDR3 DNA is TGTGCCAGCAGTTACACGGAAGGGGCAGATACGCAGTATTTT.

The chain uses TRBV4-1 and TRBJ2-1; 9 nucleotides match TRBD1. The CDR3 covers 17 residues. Per germline, CDR1 MGHRA and CDR2 YSYEKL. V trimming: 2 bases; J trimming: 8 bases; junction bases outside the gene matches: 13. CDR3 sequence (DNA): TGCGCCAGCAGCCAAAAGGGGCCGGGACAGGGTTTACATGAGCAGTTCTTC. Translation gives CASSQKGPGQGLHEQFF.

The chain recombines TRBV7-2 with TRBJ1-2; no definite D call. The CDR3 has 15 residues. Germline V lookup: CDR1 SGHTA, CDR2 FQGNSA. Trimming left V 4 bases short and J 0 bases short, with 12 bases between. This CDR3 reads CASSSPQISNYGYTF. The CDR3 region has the DNA TGTGCCAGCAGCTCCCCACAGATCTCTAACTATGGCTACACCTTC.

This chain links TRBV6-5 with TRBJ1-5; 7 positions match TRBD1. The J segment lost 7 bases and the V segment lost 5 bases, leaving 14 bases of the junction unmatched. CDR1 and CDR2 (germline): MNHEY, SVGAGI. CDR3 length: 16 residues. The CDR3 DNA follows: TGTGCCAGCAGTAACTGGGGAGGGGGCTTCGAACAGCCCCAGCATTTT. Translation: CASSNWGGGFEQPQHF.